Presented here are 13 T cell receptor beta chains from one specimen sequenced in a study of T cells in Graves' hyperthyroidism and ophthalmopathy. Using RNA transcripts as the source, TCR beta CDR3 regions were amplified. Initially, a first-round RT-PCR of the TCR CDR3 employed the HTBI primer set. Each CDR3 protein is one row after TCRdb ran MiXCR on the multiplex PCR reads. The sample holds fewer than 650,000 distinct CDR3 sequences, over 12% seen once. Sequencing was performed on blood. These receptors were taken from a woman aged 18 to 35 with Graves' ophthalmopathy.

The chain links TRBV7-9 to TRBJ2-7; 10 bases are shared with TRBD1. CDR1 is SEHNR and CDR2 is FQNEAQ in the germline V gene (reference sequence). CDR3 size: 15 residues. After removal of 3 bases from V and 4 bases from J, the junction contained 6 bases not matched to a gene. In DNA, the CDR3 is TGTGCCAGCAGCTTGACCGGGACAGGGGTGTACGAGCAGTACTTC. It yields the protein CASSLTGTGVYEQYF.

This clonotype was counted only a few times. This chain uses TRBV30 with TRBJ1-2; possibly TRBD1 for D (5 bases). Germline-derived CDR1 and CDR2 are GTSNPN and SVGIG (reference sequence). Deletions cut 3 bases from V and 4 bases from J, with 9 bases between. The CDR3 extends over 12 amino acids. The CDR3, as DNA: TGTGCCTGGAGGGGGGTGGGCTATGGCTACACCTTC. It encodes CAWRGVGYGYTF.

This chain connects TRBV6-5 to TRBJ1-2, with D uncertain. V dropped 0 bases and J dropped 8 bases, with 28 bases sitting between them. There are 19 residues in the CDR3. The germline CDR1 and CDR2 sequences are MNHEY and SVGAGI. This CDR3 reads CASSYSIGEGRLTTGGYTF. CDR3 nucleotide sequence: TGTGCCAGCAGTTACTCGATCGGGGAGGGTCGACTAACCACTGGCGGCTACACCTTC.

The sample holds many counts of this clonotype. The DNA for the CDR3 is TGCAGTGCTAGAAATACAGGGGTTGATCAGCCCCAGCATTTT. Amino acids: CSARNTGVDQPQHF. The chain recombines TRBV20-1 with TRBJ1-5; 7 bases map to TRBD1. V dropped 2 bases and J dropped 5; count of bases not matched to a gene: 6. CDR3 length equals 14 residues. Germline CDR1 reads DFQATT; CDR2 reads SNEGSKA (reference sequence).

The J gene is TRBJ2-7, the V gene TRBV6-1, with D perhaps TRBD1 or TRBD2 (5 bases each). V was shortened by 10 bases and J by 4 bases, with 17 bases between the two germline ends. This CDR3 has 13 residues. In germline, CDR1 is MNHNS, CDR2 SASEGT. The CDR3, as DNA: TGTGCCACCGAGGGGAAGGGGCAGTACGAGCAGTACTTC. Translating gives CATEGKGQYEQYF.

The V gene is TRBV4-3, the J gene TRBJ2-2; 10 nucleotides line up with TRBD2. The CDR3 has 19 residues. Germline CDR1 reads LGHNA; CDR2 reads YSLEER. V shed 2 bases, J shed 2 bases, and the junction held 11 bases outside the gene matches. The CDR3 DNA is TGCGCCAGCAGCCAACCTCTCCTAGCGGGAGTCGCCAACACCGGGGAGCTGTTTTTT. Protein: CASSQPLLAGVANTGELFF.

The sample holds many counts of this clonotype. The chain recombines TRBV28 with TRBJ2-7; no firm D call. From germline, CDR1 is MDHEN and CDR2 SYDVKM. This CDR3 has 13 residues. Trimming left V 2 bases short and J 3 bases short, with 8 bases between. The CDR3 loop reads CASSLSLVYEQYF. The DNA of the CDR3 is TGTGCCAGCAGTTTAAGCCTAGTCTACGAGCAGTACTTC.

This CDR3 is CASRGTRGPYNEQFF. The CDR3 DNA reads TGTGCCAGCAGGGGAACTAGAGGCCCTTACAATGAGCAGTTCTTC. The chain employs TRBV11-2 and TRBJ2-1; weak D call: TRBD2 (5 bases). CDR1 SGHAT and CDR2 FQNNGV come from the germline V gene. CDR3 length equals 15 residues. Between the trimmed V and J ends, which lost 6 bases and 4 bases, there was a span of 16 bases. Drawing the rest from reference TRBV11-2 and TRBJ2-1, the complete variable domain is EAGVAQSPRYKIIEKRQSVAFWCNPISGHATLYWYQQILGQGPKLLIQFQNNGVVDDSQLPKDRFSAERLKGVDSTLKIQPAKLEDSAVYLCASRGTRGPYNEQFFGPGTRLTVL.

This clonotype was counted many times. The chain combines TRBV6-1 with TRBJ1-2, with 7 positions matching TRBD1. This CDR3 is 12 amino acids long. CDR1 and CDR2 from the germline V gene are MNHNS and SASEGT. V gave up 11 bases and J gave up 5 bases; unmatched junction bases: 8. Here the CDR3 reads CASEGTAYGYTF. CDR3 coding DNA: TGTGCCTCAGAGGGGACAGCTTATGGCTACACCTTC.

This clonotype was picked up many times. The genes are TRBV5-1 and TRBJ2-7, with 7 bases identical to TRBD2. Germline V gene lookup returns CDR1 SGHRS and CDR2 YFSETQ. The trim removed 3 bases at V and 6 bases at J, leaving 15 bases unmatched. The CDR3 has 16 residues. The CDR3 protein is CASSSYPTGGLGEQYF. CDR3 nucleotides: TGCGCCAGCAGCTCCTACCCTACGGGAGGTTTAGGCGAGCAGTACTTC.

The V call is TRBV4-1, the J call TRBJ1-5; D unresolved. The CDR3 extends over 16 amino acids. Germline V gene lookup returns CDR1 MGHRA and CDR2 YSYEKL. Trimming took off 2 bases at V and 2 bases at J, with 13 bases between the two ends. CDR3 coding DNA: TGCGCCAGCAGCCAAATAATTGCCTTCGGCAATCAGCCCCAGCATTTT. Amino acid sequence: CASSQIIAFGNQPQHF.

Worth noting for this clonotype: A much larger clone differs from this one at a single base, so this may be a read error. The CDR3 reads CVSSFSLANEQFF. CDR3 nucleotides: TGTGTCAGCAGCTTTAGCCTAGCCAATGAGCAGTTCTTC. This chain joins TRBV7-3 and TRBJ2-1, with D possibly being TRBD2 (5 bases). The CDR3 sequence is 13 residues long. The germline V gene has CDR1 SGHTA and CDR2 FQGTGA.

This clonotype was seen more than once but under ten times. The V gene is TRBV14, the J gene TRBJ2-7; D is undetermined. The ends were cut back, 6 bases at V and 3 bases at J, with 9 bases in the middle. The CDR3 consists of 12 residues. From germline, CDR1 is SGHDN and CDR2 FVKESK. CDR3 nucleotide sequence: TGTGCCAGCAGTATTAGCTACTACGAGCAGTACTTC. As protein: CASSISYYEQYF.